Listed here are 10 T cell receptor beta chains from one sample, sequenced in a study of Graves' ophthalmopathy and Graves' hyperthyroidism. Amplified TCR beta CDR3 regions were obtained using RNA transcripts as template. The library came from an HTBI-primed first-round RT-PCR and a second-round multiplex PCR. TCRdb fed the multiplex PCR reads into MiXCR, producing one record per CDR3 protein. The sample lists about 620,000 distinct CDR3 sequences; around a fifth were seen once. The source material was peripheral blood. The receptors stem from a woman aged 18-29 years with stable Graves' hyperthyroidism. Some clones in this sample may be carry-over from other donors' samples.

This sequence joins TRBV12-3 or TRBV12-4 and TRBJ1-5; D is possibly TRBD1 (6 bases). V lost 6 bases to trimming and J lost 7 bases, with 13 bases between them. The CDR3 totals 13 residues. In DNA form, the CDR3 reads TGTGCCAGCAGCCACAGGGAAGGCCAGCCCCAGCATTTT. It codes for CASSHREGQPQHF.

This clonotype came up many times. This chain joins TRBV29-1 and TRBJ2-7, with 10 bases aligning to TRBD1. The CDR3 consists of 14 residues. The germline V gene encodes CDR1 SQVTM and CDR2 ANQGSEA. V was clipped by 6 bases and J by 3 bases; unmatched bases: 8. The CDR3 protein is CSVNGQGVGYEQYF. For the CDR3, the DNA is TGCAGCGTAAACGGACAGGGGGTCGGCTACGAGCAGTACTTC.

The table lists this clonotype with many counts. CDR3 amino acids: CASSIQQLNQPQHF. The CDR3 DNA follows: TGTGCCAGTAGTATCCAACAGCTCAATCAGCCCCAGCATTTT. V is TRBV19 and J is TRBJ1-5; the D is unclear. Germline V gives CDR1 LNHDA, CDR2 SQIVND (reference sequence). V lost 3 bases to trimming and J lost 3 bases, with 9 bases between them. This CDR3 contains 14 residues.

This clonotype was observed at least ten times. V is TRBV2 and J is TRBJ1-1, with D perhaps TRBD1 (5 bases). The CDR3 covers 15 residues. CDR1 and CDR2 (germline): SNHLY, FYNNEI. Deletions cut 8 bases from V and 4 bases from J, with 20 bases between. This CDR3 reads CASFTGLDLSTEAFF. The CDR3 DNA reads TGTGCCAGCTTTACGGGACTGGACTTGAGCACTGAAGCTTTCTTT.

The chain carries TRBV30 and TRBJ1-1; D ambiguous. Trimming shortened V by 0 bases and J by 1 base, and 9 bases separated the two germline ends. This CDR3 spans 14 amino acids. Per the germline V gene, CDR1 is GTSNPN and CDR2 is SVGIG (reference sequence). The chain's CDR3 is CAWSVHRPNTEAFF. The CDR3 DNA reads as TGTGCCTGGAGTGTACACAGACCGAACACTGAAGCTTTCTTT.

In its sample, this clonotype was seen many times. The V gene is TRBV30, the J gene TRBJ2-5, with 9 bases fitting TRBD1. The CDR3 loop spans 14 amino acids. V was pared by 4 bases and J by 5 bases, with 8 bases of the junction left unmatched. Germline V gene data show CDR1 as GTSNPN and CDR2 as SVGIG (reference sequence). For the CDR3, the DNA is TGTGCCTGGACTTCTACAGGGGGCGCGGAGACCCAGTACTTC. Translation: CAWTSTGGAETQYF.

This clonotype was picked up many times. The V gene is TRBV13, the J gene TRBJ2-7, with 8 nucleotides matching TRBD1. CDR3 size: 15 residues. Germline-derived CDR1 and CDR2 are PRHDT and FYEKMQ (reference sequence). V lost 5 bases and J lost 2; bases outside the gene matches: 8. The CDR3 protein is CASSDTGTGPYEQYF. The CDR3 nucleotides are TGTGCCAGCAGCGACACCGGGACAGGCCCCTACGAGCAGTACTTC.

This clonotype has only a few counts. The DNA of the CDR3 is TGCAGCGTTGTTTATACGGGGGCGGAAGGCTATGGCTACACCTTC. Amino acid sequence: CSVVYTGAEGYGYTF. The rearrangement links TRBV29-1 to TRBJ1-2, with D possibly matching TRBD1 (6 bases). Germline values: CDR1 SQVTM, CDR2 ANQGSEA. The CDR3 contains 15 residues. Trimming took 4 bases from V and 4 from J, leaving 19 bases between them.

A few counts support this clonotype. The rearrangement links TRBV5-1 to TRBJ1-2; D is perhaps TRBD1 (5 bases). The V end lost 4 bases, the J end lost 0 bases, and 22 bases lay between the germline ends. Germline V gives CDR1 SGHRS, CDR2 YFSETQ. The CDR3 is 18 amino acids. The CDR3: CASSAGTPTDQANYGYTF. CDR3 bases: TGCGCCAGCAGCGCCGGGACTCCCACGGACCAAGCTAACTATGGCTACACCTTC.

This clonotype was seen at least ten times. In DNA, the CDR3 is TGTGCCAGCAGCTTAGGAGGGGACAACTCCTACGAGCAGTACTTC. This gives the protein CASSLGGDNSYEQYF. V and J are TRBV7-9 and TRBJ2-7; D perhaps matches TRBD1 (6 bases). The CDR3 loop spans 15 amino acids. Germline V gene lookup returns CDR1 SEHNR and CDR2 FQNEAQ (reference sequence). Trimming removed 1 base from V and 0 bases from J, with 10 bases in between.